A selection of T cell receptor beta chains follows, all from one sample in a study of T cell repertoires in cytomegalovirus infection. TCRdb recomputed calls from the reads with MiXCR, one row per CDR3 protein. Counted here are around 240,000 distinct CDR3 sequences, approximately 24% occurring once; the ten biggest clones make up around a sixth. What was sequenced was CD8+ T cells from PBMCs. The receptors stem from a human donor in good health (CMV status not recorded). Some clones in this sample may be carry-over from other donors' samples. Each CDR3 is given with its conserved first and last residue. Each record gives: clone size, D gene, V gene, J gene, CDR3 DNA, CDR3 protein. D genes are given only for firm matches. Size tells how often a clone was seen (once, few, many) or the class of an expanded clone, and some rows leave it out.

abundance: once
d_gene: .
v_gene: TRBV25-1
j_gene: TRBJ2-7
CDR3nt: TGTGCCAGCAGTGAATCCAGGGGAGACGAGCAGTACTTC
CDR3aa: CASSESRGDEQYF

abundance: few
d_gene: .
v_gene: TRBV7-9
j_gene: TRBJ2-1
CDR3nt: TGTGCCAGCAGCTTTGGCGGCTCTTTGTACAATGAGCAGTTCTTC
CDR3aa: CASSFGGSLYNEQFF

abundance: many
d_gene: .
v_gene: TRBV6-2/TRBV6-3
j_gene: TRBJ1-2
CDR3nt: TGTGCCAGCAGTTACCCCGACAAGGGCTACACCTTC
CDR3aa: CASSYPDKGYTF

abundance: many
d_gene: .
v_gene: TRBV28
j_gene: TRBJ1-5
CDR3nt: TGTGCCAGCCGCAGGACGGATAGCAATCAGCCCCAGCATTTT
CDR3aa: CASRRTDSNQPQHF

abundance: .
d_gene: .
v_gene: TRBV20-1
j_gene: TRBJ1-2
CDR3nt: TGCAGTGCTAGAGAGGGGGGCGGCTACACCTTC
CDR3aa: CSAREGGGYTF

abundance: .
d_gene: .
v_gene: TRBV20-1
j_gene: TRBJ2-5
CDR3nt: TGCAGTGCTAGAGATTCAGGGGAAGCGTACCAAGAGACCCAGTACTTC
CDR3aa: CSARDSGEAYQETQYF

abundance: .
d_gene: .
v_gene: TRBV14
j_gene: TRBJ1-6
CDR3nt: TGTGCCAGCAGCCAAGTATACGGCTCACCCCTCCACTTT
CDR3aa: CASSQVYGSPLHF

abundance: .
d_gene: .
v_gene: TRBV9
j_gene: TRBJ1-1
CDR3nt: TGTGCCAGCAGCCCCGCTACCCTGACTTACACTGAAGCTTTCTTT
CDR3aa: CASSPATLTYTEAFF

abundance: .
d_gene: .
v_gene: TRBV29-1
j_gene: TRBJ1-1
CDR3nt: TGCAGCGCAGGGAGACCTGAAGCTTTCTTT
CDR3aa: CSAGRPEAFF

abundance: .
d_gene: .
v_gene: TRBV29-1
j_gene: TRBJ2-7
CDR3nt: TGCAGCTTCCGTTCGGAGAAGGGCCCCTACGAGCAGCACTTC
CDR3aa: CSFRSEKGPYEQHF

abundance: few
d_gene: .
v_gene: TRBV6-2/TRBV6-3
j_gene: TRBJ2-7
CDR3nt: TGTGCCAGCATAGCGTTTCCCTACGAGCAGTACTTC
CDR3aa: CASIAFPYEQYF

abundance: .
d_gene: .
v_gene: TRBV28
j_gene: TRBJ2-4
CDR3nt: TGTGCCAGCAGTTTAATTCCGGGCCCAGGCGCCAAAAACATTCAGTACTTC
CDR3aa: CASSLIPGPGAKNIQYF

abundance: .
d_gene: .
v_gene: TRBV10-3
j_gene: TRBJ2-7
CDR3nt: TGTGCCATCAGTGAGGCAGGGGGGTACGAGCAGTACTTC
CDR3aa: CAISEAGGYEQYF

abundance: .
d_gene: TRBD1
v_gene: TRBV4-1
j_gene: TRBJ1-1
CDR3nt: TGCGCCAGCAGCCAGGAGGACAGGCTGAACACTGAAGCTTTCTTT
CDR3aa: CASSQEDRLNTEAFF